This T cell receptor (beta chain) came from a study of cytomegalovirus exposure and HLA in healthy donors. 60 Vbeta and 13 Jbeta primers were used in PCR. Repertoires were generated with immunoSEQ multiplex PCR, while TCRdb's copy carries only in-frame clones and drops some. The data hold 100,000 or so clones, with over 80% observed a single time. This CDR3 has 14 residues. CDR1 and CDR2 from the germline V gene are SGHKS and YYEKEE (reference sequence). The J segment lost 1 base and the V segment lost 3 bases, leaving 3 bases of the junction unmatched. Sequencing was done on a sample of PBMCs. V is TRBV5-5 and J is TRBJ1-1; 7 bases line up with TRBD1. The sequence came from a man between 18 and 35 years old in good health and CMV-seronegative. The CDR3 coding sequence is TGTGCCAGCAGCTGGACAGGAGGGAACACTGAAGCTTTCTTT. Its translation: CASSWTGGNTEAFF.